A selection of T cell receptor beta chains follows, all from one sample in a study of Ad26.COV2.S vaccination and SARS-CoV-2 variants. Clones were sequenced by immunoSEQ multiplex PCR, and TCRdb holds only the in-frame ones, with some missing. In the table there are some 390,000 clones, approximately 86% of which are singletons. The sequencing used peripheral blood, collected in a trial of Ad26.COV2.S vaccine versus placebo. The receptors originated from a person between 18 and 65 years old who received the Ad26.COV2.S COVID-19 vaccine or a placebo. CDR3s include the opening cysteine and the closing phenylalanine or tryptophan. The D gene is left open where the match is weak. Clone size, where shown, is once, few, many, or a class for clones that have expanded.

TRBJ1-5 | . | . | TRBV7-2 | TGTGCCAGCAGCTTCCACAGGGGCAATCAGCCCCAGCATTTT | CASSFHRGNQPQHF
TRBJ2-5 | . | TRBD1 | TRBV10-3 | TGTGCCATCAGCTCGGGACAGGGAGAGACCCAGTACTTC | CAISSGQGETQYF
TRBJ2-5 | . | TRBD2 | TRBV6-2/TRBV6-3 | TGTGCCAGCAGCCAACTAGCGGGGGGGCTGGAGACCCAGTACTTC | CASSQLAGGLETQYF
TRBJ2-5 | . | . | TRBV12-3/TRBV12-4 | TGTGCCAGCAGCTACAGGACTGGAGAGACCCAGTACTTC | CASSYRTGETQYF
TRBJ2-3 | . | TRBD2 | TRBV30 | TGTGCCTGGGGTCCTTGGGGAGGGAGCCGCGGAGATACGCAGTATTTT | CAWGPWGGSRGDTQYF
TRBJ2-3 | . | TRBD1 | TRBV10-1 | TGCGCCAGCAGCCCCGGGACAGGGGCTTGGGATACGCAGTATTTT | CASSPGTGAWDTQYF
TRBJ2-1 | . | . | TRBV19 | TGTGCCAGTAACTCCGACCGAAGGGGAGCGAATGAGCAGTTCTTC | CASNSDRRGANEQFF
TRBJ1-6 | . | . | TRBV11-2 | TGTGCCAGCAGCCGTGAAGGGGGAAATTCACCCCTCCACTTT | CASSREGGNSPLHF
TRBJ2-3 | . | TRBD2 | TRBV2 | TGTGCCAGCAGTGCAACCGGGACTAACACAGATACGCAGTATTTT | CASSATGTNTDTQYF
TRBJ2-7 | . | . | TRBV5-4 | TGTGCCAGCAGCTTGGCAGGGGGGATAAACGAGCAGTACTTC | CASSLAGGINEQYF
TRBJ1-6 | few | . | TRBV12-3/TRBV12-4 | TGTGCCAGCAGTCTACAAAATTCACCCCTCCACTTT | CASSLQNSPLHF
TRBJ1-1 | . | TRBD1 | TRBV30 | TGTGCCTGGAGTGTACCAGGGGGGAACACTGAAGCTTTCTTT | CAWSVPGGNTEAFF
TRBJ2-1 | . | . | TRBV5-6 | TGTGCCAGCAGCTCCACACTAAACTCCTACAATGAGCAGTTCTTC | CASSSTLNSYNEQFF
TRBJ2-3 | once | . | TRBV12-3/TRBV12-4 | TGTGCCAGCAGATCCAAGGGCACAGATACGCAGTATTTT | CASRSKGTDTQYF
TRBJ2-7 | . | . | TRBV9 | TGTGCCAGCAGCGTTTTAGGGGGCGGGAACGAGCAGTACTTC | CASSVLGGGNEQYF
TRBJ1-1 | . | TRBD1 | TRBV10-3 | TGTGCCATCAGGTCGGGACAGGGCACTGAAGCTTTCTTT | CAIRSGQGTEAFF
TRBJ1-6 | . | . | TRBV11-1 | TGTGCCAGCAGCTTAGAAGTCGATTCACCCCTCCACTTT | CASSLEVDSPLHF
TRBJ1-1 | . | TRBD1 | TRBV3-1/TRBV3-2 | TGTGCCAGCAGCCAAGAGGGGACAGGAACCAACACTGAAGCTTTCTTT | CASSQEGTGTNTEAFF
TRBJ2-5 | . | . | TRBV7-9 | TGTGCCAGCAGCCCTAGTGGAGAGACCCAGTACTTC | CASSPSGETQYF
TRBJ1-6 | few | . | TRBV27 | TGTGCCAGCAGTTTGATGGTTAGTAATTCACCCCTCCACTTT | CASSLMVSNSPLHF
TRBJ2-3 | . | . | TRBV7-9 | TGTGCCAGCAGCTTAGAGGTCTATACGCAGTATTTT | CASSLEVYTQYF
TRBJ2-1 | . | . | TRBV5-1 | TGCGCCAGCAGCTTGGAGGGCGGGAATGAGCAGTTCTTC | CASSLEGGNEQFF
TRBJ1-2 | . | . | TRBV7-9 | TGTGCCAGCAGACATGGAGTTGATGGCTACACCTTC | CASRHGVDGYTF
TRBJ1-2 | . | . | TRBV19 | TGTGCCAGTAGTATCGCCCTGGCAAGGGACTATGGCTACACCTTC | CASSIALARDYGYTF
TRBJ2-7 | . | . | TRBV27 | TGTGCCAGCAGTGAGGGCGCGGCCTACGAGCAGTACTTC | CASSEGAAYEQYF
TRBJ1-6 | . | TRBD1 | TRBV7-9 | TGTGCCAGCAGCTCAACAGGGGGCGCAGATTCACCCCTCCACTTT | CASSSTGGADSPLHF
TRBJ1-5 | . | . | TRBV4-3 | TGCGCCAGCAGCCCCCCTCCAGGTAATCAGCCCCAGCATTTT | CASSPPPGNQPQHF
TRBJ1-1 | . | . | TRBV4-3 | TGCGCCAGCAGCCAAGATTTAAAGGGTATGAACACTGAAGCTTTCTTT | CASSQDLKGMNTEAFF
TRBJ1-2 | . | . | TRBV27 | TGTGCCAGCAGTTCCCGGGAGACAGGAAACTATGGCTACACCTTC | CASSSRETGNYGYTF
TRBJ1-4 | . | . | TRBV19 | TGTGCCAGTAGTAGGAGTGAAAAACTGTTTTTT | CASSRSEKLFF
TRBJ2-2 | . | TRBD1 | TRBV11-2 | TGTGCCAGCAGCTGGGGACAGGGGGCCGGGGAGCTGTTTTTT | CASSWGQGAGELFF
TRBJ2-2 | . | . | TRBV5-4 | TGTGCCAGCAGGAGGGCTACTCAAGAGGGGGAGCTGTTTTTT | CASRRATQEGELFF
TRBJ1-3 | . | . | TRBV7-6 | TGTGCCAGCAGCTTATCTCTCCTGGGGGGAAACACCATATATTTT | CASSLSLLGGNTIYF
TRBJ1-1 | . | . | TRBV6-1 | TGTGCCAGCAGTGCCTTGAGTGAGGGTACGAACACTGAAGCTTTCTTT | CASSALSEGTNTEAFF
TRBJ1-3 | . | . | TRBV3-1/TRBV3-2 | TGTGCCAGCACACAAGAAAGGAGGGAAGCTGGAAACACCATATATTTT | CASTQERREAGNTIYF
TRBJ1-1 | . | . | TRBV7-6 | TGTGCCAGCAGCTGGAATCAAGGGGAAGGGAACACTGAAGCTTTCTTT | CASSWNQGEGNTEAFF
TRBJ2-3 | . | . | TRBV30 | TGTGCCTGGAGGGGGCTAGGGCCCACAGATACGCAGTATTTT | CAWRGLGPTDTQYF
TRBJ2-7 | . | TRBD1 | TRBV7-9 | TGTGCCAGCAGCTCGGGACAGGCAGGCCCCTACGAGCAGTACTTC | CASSSGQAGPYEQYF
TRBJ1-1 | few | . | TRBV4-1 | TGCGCCAGCAGCCAAGATCAGGGGCCCCACACTGAAGCTTTCTTT | CASSQDQGPHTEAFF
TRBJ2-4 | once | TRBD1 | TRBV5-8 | TGTGCCAGCAGCGCTCCGGGACAGAAGTTCATTCAGTACTTC | CASSAPGQKFIQYF
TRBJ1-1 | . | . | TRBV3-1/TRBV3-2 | TGTGCCAGCAGCCTGGTCATAACGGGCGCTGAAGCTTTCTTT | CASSLVITGAEAFF
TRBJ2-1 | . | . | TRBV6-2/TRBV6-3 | TGTGCCAGCAGTTACGAACAGGGCTCCTACAATGAGCAGTTCTTC | CASSYEQGSYNEQFF
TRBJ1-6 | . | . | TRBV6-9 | TGTGCCAGCGGCAGGGGTGGTAGGAATTCACCCCTCCACTTT | CASGRGGRNSPLHF
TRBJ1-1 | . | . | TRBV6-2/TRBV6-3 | TGTGCCAGCAGTTACATCGGAAGGAACACTGAAGCTTTCTTT | CASSYIGRNTEAFF
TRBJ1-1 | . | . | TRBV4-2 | TGTGCCAGCAGCCAAGTTTACAGAGTGAACACTGAAGCTTTCTTT | CASSQVYRVNTEAFF